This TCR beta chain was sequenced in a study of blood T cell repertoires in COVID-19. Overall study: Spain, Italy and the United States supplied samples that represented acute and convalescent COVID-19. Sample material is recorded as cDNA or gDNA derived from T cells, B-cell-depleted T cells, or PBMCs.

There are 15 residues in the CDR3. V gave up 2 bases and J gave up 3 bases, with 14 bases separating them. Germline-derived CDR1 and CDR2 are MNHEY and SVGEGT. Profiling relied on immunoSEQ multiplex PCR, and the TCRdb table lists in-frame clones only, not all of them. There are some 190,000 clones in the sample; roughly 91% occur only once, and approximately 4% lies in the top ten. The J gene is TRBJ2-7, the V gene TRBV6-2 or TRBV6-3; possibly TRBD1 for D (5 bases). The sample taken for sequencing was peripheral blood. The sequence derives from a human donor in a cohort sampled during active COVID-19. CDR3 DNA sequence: TGTGCCAGCAGTTACCCTCCAACGACAGTCTACGAGCAGTACTTC. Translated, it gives CASSYPPTTVYEQYF.